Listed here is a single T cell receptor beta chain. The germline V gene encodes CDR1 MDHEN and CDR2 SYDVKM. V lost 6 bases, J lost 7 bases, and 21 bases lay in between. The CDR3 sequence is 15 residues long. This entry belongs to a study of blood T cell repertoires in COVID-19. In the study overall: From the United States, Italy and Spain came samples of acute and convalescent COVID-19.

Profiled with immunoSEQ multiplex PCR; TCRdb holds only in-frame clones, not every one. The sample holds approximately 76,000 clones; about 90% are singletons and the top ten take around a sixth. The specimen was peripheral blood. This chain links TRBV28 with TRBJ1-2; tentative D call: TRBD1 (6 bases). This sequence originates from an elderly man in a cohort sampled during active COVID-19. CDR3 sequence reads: CASRASTGFLSGYTF. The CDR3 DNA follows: TGTGCCAGCAGAGCGTCTACAGGGTTCTTGAGTGGCTACACCTTC.